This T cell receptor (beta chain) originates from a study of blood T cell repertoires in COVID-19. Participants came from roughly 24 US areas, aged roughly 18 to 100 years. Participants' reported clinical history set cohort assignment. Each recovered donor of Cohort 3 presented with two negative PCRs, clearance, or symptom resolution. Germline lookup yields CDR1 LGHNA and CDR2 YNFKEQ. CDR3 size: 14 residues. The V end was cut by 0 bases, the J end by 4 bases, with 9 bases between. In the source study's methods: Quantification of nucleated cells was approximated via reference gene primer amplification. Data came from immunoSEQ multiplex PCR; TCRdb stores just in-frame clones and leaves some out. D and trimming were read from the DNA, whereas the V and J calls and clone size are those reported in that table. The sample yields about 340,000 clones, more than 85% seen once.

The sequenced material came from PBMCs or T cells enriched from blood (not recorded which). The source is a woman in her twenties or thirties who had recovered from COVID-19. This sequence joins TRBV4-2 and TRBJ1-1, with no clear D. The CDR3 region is CASSQEGGLTEAFF. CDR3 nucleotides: TGTGCCAGCAGCCAAGAAGGAGGGCTCACTGAAGCTTTCTTT.